This is a list of T cell receptor beta chains from one sample in a study of early T cells in non-severe SARS-CoV-2 infection. TCRdb redid the calling of the 5' RACE reads with MiXCR, one entry per CDR3 protein. This sample has approximately 90,000 distinct CDR3 sequences, with approximately 16% found just once. The specimen was whole blood, collected at baseline. The receptors come from an adult who was a healthcare worker with PCR-confirmed SARS-CoV-2 infection or an uninfected control (not recorded which). Both conserved end residues are part of each CDR3. D genes are given only for firm matches. Only some rows state a clone size, as once, few, many or a class for expanded clones.

j_gene | v_gene | d_gene | abundance | CDR3nt | CDR3aa
TRBJ2-7 | TRBV7-2 | NA | NA | TGTGCCAGCAGCCGCCAGGCTTACTACGAGCAGTACTTC | CASSRQAYYEQYF
TRBJ1-5 | TRBV20-1 | NA | few | TGCAGTGCTCAGAGGTATAGCAATCAGCCCCAGCATTTT | CSAQRYSNQPQHF
TRBJ1-1 | TRBV29-1 | NA | NA | TGCAGCGCAGTGAGGGTTATGAACACTGAAGCTTTCTTT | CSAVRVMNTEAFF
TRBJ1-5 | TRBV2 | NA | few | TGTGCCAGCCGAACAGGGAGTCAGCCCCAGCATTTT | CASRTGSQPQHF
TRBJ2-7 | TRBV6-5 | NA | few | TGTGCCAGCAGTTACCGGGACTTCTACGAGCAGTACTTC | CASSYRDFYEQYF
TRBJ2-1 | TRBV15 | NA | many | TGTGCCACCAGCGGCCCAACCCACAATGAGCAGTTCTTC | CATSGPTHNEQFF
TRBJ2-1 | TRBV28 | TRBD2 | NA | TGTGCCAGCAGGACCTCTAGCGGAATTGACAATGAGCAGTTCTTC | CASRTSSGIDNEQFF
TRBJ2-1 | TRBV11-1 | NA | NA | TGTGCCAGCAGATTACAGGGCAATGAGCAGTTCTTC | CASRLQGNEQFF
TRBJ2-5 | TRBV18 | TRBD1 | NA | TGTGCCAGCTCACCACTGGACAGGAACAAACTGGTGTCGACCCAGTACTTC | CASSPLDRNKLVSTQYF
TRBJ2-3 | TRBV4-1 | NA | few | TGCGCCAGCAGCCAAGGCCCACCGGCCGCAGATACGCAGTATTTT | CASSQGPPAADTQYF
TRBJ1-5 | TRBV28 | NA | many | TGTGCCAGCAGTCGGGGTTTTCGTAGCAATCAGCCCCAGCATTTT | CASSRGFRSNQPQHF
TRBJ2-7 | TRBV7-9 | NA | many | TGTGCCAGCAGCTTCTCGGGGGATAGAGGCGAGCAGTACTTC | CASSFSGDRGEQYF
TRBJ1-6 | TRBV28 | NA | NA | TGTGCCAGCGGGGGTTGGACCTTTAGCTCCTATAATTCACCCCTCCACTTT | CASGGWTFSSYNSPLHF
TRBJ1-2 | TRBV5-5 | NA | many | TGTGCCAGCAGCTTGGCGAAGGGATCGAACTATGGCTACACCTTC | CASSLAKGSNYGYTF
TRBJ2-3 | TRBV11-2 | NA | NA | TGTGCCAGCAGCGGCGGACGGGTTTGGCCCACAGATACGCAGTATTTT | CASSGGRVWPTDTQYF
TRBJ1-5 | TRBV12-3/TRBV12-4 | NA | many | TGTGCCAGCAGTTTGGGCGGGCTCAATCAGCCCCAGCATTTT | CASSLGGLNQPQHF
TRBJ2-5 | TRBV30 | NA | NA | TGTGCCTGGAGTCGTCTCCAAAGGGTTCCGGGGACCCAGTACTTC | CAWSRLQRVPGTQYF
TRBJ2-2 | TRBV27 | TRBD2 | NA | TGTGCCAGCAGTCGACTAGCGGGAGAGGACACCGGGGAGCTGTTTTTT | CASSRLAGEDTGELFF
TRBJ2-3 | TRBV11-2 | NA | NA | TGTGCCAGCAGCCCGGGGCCGTTAGATACGCAGTATTTT | CASSPGPLDTQYF
TRBJ2-1 | TRBV11-2 | NA | NA | TGTGCCAGCAGCTTATTGTTGAGCTCCTACAATGAGCAGTTCTTC | CASSLLLSSYNEQFF
TRBJ2-2 | TRBV7-9 | TRBD2 | NA | TGTGCCAGCAGCTTTCGCGCTACTAGCGGGAGAGACGGGGAGCTGTTTTTT | CASSFRATSGRDGELFF
TRBJ2-7 | TRBV29-1 | NA | many | TGCAGCGTTGGGACCGAGTACGAGCAGTACTTC | CSVGTEYEQYF
TRBJ2-1 | TRBV7-2 | TRBD2 | many | TGTGCCAGCAGCTTGGGACTAGCCTTTCGGAATGAGCAGTTCTTC | CASSLGLAFRNEQFF
TRBJ2-1 | TRBV7-6 | NA | NA | TGTGCCAGCAGCACCGAAATCTTAGATAATGAGCAGTTCTTC | CASSTEILDNEQFF
TRBJ2-1 | TRBV20-1 | TRBD1 | few | TGCAGTGCTCCAGGACAGGGCAGGCAGTTCTTC | CSAPGQGRQFF
TRBJ2-1 | TRBV5-1 | TRBD2 | few | TGCGCCAGCAGCTTTGGGACTAGTTACAATGAGCAGTTCTTC | CASSFGTSYNEQFF
TRBJ1-5 | TRBV10-3 | NA | few | TGTGCCATCAGAGATGGAGGCCATAGCAATCAGCCCCAGCATTTT | CAIRDGGHSNQPQHF
TRBJ2-5 | TRBV7-2 | TRBD2 | NA | TGTGCCAGCACCTCGATGGGAGGGCAAGAGACCCAGTACTTC | CASTSMGGQETQYF
TRBJ1-5 | TRBV3-1 | NA | many | TGTGCCAGCTCGGCAGGGAATCAGCCCCAGCATTTT | CASSAGNQPQHF
TRBJ1-4 | TRBV2 | NA | NA | TGTGCCAGCAGTGAAAGGTCCAATTATGAAAAACTGTTTTTT | CASSERSNYEKLFF
TRBJ2-1 | TRBV11-2 | NA | few | TGTGCCAGCAGCTTATCCGGGGGAATCACGTACAATGAGCAGTTCTTC | CASSLSGGITYNEQFF
TRBJ2-7 | TRBV28 | NA | NA | TGTGCCAGCAGTTCGGGCGGGGTCGATTCCTACGAGCAGTACTTC | CASSSGGVDSYEQYF
TRBJ1-6 | TRBV12-3/TRBV12-4 | TRBD1 | many | TGTGCCAGCAGCTTGGACAGGTCCAGCTCCTATAATTCACCCCTCCACTTT | CASSLDRSSSYNSPLHF
TRBJ1-1 | TRBV5-6 | NA | NA | TGTGCCAGCAGCTTGGAGGGAAGGGTTATGAACACTGAAGCTTTCTTT | CASSLEGRVMNTEAFF
TRBJ1-1 | TRBV7-6 | NA | few | TGTGCCAGCTCCTTAACGCCGACACGGATCATAACTGAAGCTTTCTTT | CASSLTPTRIITEAFF
TRBJ2-2 | TRBV10-2 | NA | many | TGCGCCAGCAGTGAGCGGGACACCGGGGAGCTGTTTTTT | CASSERDTGELFF
TRBJ2-7 | TRBV28 | TRBD2 | NA | TGTGCCAGCAGTTCTAGCGGGACGACCTACGAGCAGTACTTC | CASSSSGTTYEQYF
TRBJ2-2 | TRBV10-2 | NA | NA | TGCGCCAGCAGTGATCGCGGGACCACCGGGGAGCTGTTTTTT | CASSDRGTTGELFF
TRBJ2-7 | TRBV20-1 | TRBD2 | few | TGCAGTGCTAGAGGGGGGGAACTAGCGCGATACGAGCAGTACTTC | CSARGGELARYEQYF
TRBJ1-4 | TRBV4-1 | NA | NA | TGCGCCAGCAGCCATCTAGCGACAGGTGAAAAACTGTTTTTT | CASSHLATGEKLFF
TRBJ2-2 | TRBV2 | NA | few | TGTGCCAGCAAACGAGAAGGGTCCGCCGGGGAGCTGTTTTTT | CASKREGSAGELFF
TRBJ2-2 | TRBV12-3/TRBV12-4 | NA | NA | TGTGCCAGCAGTCTGAGGCAGGGTGGCCCCCCCGGGGAGCTGTTTTTT | CASSLRQGGPPGELFF
TRBJ2-1 | TRBV12-2 | NA | many | TGTGCAAGTCGCTTATCTGAAAATGAGCAGTTCTTC | CASRLSENEQFF